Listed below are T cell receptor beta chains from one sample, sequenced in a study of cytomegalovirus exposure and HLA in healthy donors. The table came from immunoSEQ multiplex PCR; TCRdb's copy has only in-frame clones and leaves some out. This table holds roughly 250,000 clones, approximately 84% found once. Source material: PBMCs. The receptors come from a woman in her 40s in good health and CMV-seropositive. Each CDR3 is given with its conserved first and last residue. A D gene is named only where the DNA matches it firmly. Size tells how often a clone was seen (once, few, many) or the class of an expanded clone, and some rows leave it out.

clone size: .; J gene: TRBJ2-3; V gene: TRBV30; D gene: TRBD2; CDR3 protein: CAWTLKERGTDTQYF; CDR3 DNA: TGTGCCTGGACCTTAAAGGAGCGGGGGACAGATACGCAGTATTTT
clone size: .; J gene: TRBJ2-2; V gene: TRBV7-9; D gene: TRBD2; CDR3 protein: CASSPGLATGELFF; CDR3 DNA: TGTGCCAGCAGCCCCGGACTAGCGACCGGGGAGCTGTTTTTT
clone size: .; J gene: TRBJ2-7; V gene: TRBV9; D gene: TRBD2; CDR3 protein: CASSPRTSSYEQYF; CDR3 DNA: TGTGCCAGCAGCCCCAGGACTAGCTCCTACGAGCAGTACTTC
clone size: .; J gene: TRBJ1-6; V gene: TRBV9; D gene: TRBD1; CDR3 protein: CASSRGQQNSPLHF; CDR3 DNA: TGTGCCAGCAGCAGGGGACAGCAAAATTCACCCCTCCACTTT
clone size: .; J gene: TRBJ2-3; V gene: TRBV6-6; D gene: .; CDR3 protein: CASSPSAFTLDTQYF; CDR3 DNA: TGTGCCAGCAGCCCAAGCGCCTTCACTTTGGATACGCAGTATTTT
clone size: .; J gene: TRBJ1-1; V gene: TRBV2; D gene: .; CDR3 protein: CASSEWRNTEAFF; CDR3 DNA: TGTGCCAGCAGTGAGTGGAGGAACACTGAAGCTTTCTTT
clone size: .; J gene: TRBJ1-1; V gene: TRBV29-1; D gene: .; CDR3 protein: CSSSGGGTEAFF; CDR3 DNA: TGCAGCTCCAGTGGGGGGGGCACTGAAGCTTTCTTT
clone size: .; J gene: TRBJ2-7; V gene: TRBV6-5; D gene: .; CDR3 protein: CASSYLPGSYEQYF; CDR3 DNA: TGTGCCAGCAGTTACTTACCGGGATCCTACGAGCAGTACTTC
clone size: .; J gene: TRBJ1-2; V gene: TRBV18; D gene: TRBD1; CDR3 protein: CASSPIGQGALGYTF; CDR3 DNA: TGTGCCAGCTCACCAATCGGACAGGGGGCCTTGGGCTACACCTTC
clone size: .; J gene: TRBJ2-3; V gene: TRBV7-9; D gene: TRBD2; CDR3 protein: CASSLYLGGRNTDTQYF; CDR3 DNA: TGTGCCAGCAGCTTATACTTGGGCGGGAGAAATACAGATACGCAGTATTTT
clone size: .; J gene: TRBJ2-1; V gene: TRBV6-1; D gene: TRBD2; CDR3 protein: CASTLGGAGSDEQFF; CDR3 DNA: TGTGCCAGCACCCTCGGGGGGGCGGGGAGCGATGAGCAGTTCTTC
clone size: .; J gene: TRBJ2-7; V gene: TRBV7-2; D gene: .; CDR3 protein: CASSLVRPQGLGEQYF; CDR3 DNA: TGTGCCAGCAGCTTAGTGCGGCCACAGGGTCTCGGCGAGCAGTACTTC
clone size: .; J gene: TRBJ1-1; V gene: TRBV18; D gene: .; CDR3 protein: CASSPRERRESAEAFF; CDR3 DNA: TGTGCCAGCTCACCGCGGGAGCGTAGGGAGAGCGCTGAAGCTTTCTTT
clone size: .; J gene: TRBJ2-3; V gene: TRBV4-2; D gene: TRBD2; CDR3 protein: CASSQDTSVETDTQYF; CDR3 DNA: TGTGCCAGCAGCCAAGATACTAGCGTCGAGACAGATACGCAGTATTTT
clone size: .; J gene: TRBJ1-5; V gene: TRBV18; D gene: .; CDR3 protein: CASSPGGDLDNQPQHF; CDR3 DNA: TGTGCCAGCTCACCGGGGGGGGATCTGGACAATCAGCCCCAGCATTTT
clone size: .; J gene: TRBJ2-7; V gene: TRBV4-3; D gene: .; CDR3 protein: CASSQVAGWGNYEQYF; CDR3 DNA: TGCGCCAGCAGCCAAGTTGCGGGGTGGGGGAACTACGAGCAGTACTTC
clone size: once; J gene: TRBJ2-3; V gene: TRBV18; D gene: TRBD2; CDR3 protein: CASSPRPVGMASGSTDTQYF; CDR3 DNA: TGTGCCAGCTCACCAAGGCCGGTTGGGATGGCTAGCGGGAGTACAGATACGCAGTATTTT
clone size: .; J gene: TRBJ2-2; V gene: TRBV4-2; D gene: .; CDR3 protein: CASSQDPGLSTGELFF; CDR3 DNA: TGTGCCAGCAGCCAAGATCCGGGACTCAGCACCGGGGAGCTGTTTTTT
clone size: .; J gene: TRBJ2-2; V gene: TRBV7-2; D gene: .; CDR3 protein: CASSSRRGTGELFF; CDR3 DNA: TGTGCCAGCAGCTCAAGGAGGGGCACCGGGGAGCTGTTTTTT
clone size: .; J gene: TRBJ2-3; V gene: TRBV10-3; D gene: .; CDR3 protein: CAISADGSSTDTQYF; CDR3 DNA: TGTGCCATCAGTGCTGACGGGAGCTCTACAGATACGCAGTATTTT
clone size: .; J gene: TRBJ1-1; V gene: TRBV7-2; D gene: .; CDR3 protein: CASTPQRTEAFF; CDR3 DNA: TGTGCCAGCACCCCACAACGCACTGAAGCTTTCTTT
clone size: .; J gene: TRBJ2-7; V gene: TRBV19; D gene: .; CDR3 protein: CASSNRRGYEQYF; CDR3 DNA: TGTGCCAGTAGTAATCGCAGGGGCTACGAGCAGTACTTC
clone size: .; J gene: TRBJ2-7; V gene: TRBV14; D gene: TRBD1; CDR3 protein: CASSVIQGDEQYF; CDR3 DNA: TGTGCCAGCAGCGTAATACAGGGGGACGAGCAGTACTTC
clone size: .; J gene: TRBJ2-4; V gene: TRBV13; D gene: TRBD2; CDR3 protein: CASSLGQREFGIQYF; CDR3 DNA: TGTGCCAGCAGCTTAGGCCAGCGGGAGTTCGGCATTCAGTACTTC
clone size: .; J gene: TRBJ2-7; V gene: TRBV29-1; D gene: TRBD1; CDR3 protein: CSARTGGGGIEQYF; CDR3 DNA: TGCAGCGCCCGAACAGGGGGTGGGGGAATCGAGCAGTACTTC